Only one count was recorded for the clone carrying this TCR beta chain. The entry originates in a study of shared clonotypes between healthy human individuals. V gave up 0 bases and J gave up 4 bases, with 13 bases separating them. Germline-derived CDR1 and CDR2 are SGHTA and FQGTGA. This CDR3 comprises 15 residues. Here immunoSEQ multiplex PCR was the method, and the copy in TCRdb shows in-frame clones only, minus some. This table holds about 1.5 million clones, under 99% found once. Sequencing input: naive CD4+ T cells sorted from blood. The subset was: CD45RA+ positively selected. The clonotype comes from a man aged 30-40 years in good health. This rearrangement joins TRBV7-3 to TRBJ2-7; D unclear. CDR3 sequence: CASSLTSGPRYEQYF. DNA for the CDR3: TGTGCCAGCAGCTTAACGTCCGGCCCCCGGTACGAGCAGTACTTC.